This paragraph covers one T cell receptor beta chain sequence. Cells sorted as Tregs were CD4+, CD25+ and CD127-/low. Trimming cost V 0 bases and J 0 bases, with 10 bases left between them. Per germline, CDR1 LGHNA and CDR2 YSLEER. The CDR3 sequence is 16 residues long. From the 5' RACE reads, TCRdb called clonotypes with MiXCR, one entry per CDR3 protein. Among around 50,000 distinct CDR3 sequences, approximately 26% were seen once, and the ten largest hold 2.2%. Sequencing was carried out using tumor-infiltrating Tregs sorted from the breast tumor. The gene calls are TRBV4-3 and TRBJ2-3; D possibly corresponds to TRBD2 (5 bases). This TCR was sampled from a female donor with breast cancer. CDR3 DNA sequence: TGCGCCAGCAGCCAAGAGGCCGGACTCAGCACAGATACGCAGTATTTT. This encodes CASSQEAGLSTDTQYF.